Following are 21 T cell receptor beta chains from one sample sequenced in a study of cytomegalovirus exposure and HLA in healthy donors. Amplification used 60 Vbeta primers and 13 Jbeta primers. Clones were sequenced by immunoSEQ multiplex PCR, and TCRdb holds only the in-frame ones, with some missing. The table shows approximately 150,000 clones, with 81% occurring only once. The sample comprised PBMCs. All receptors derive from a man aged 50 to 59 in good health and CMV-seropositive.

The chain links TRBV7-2 to TRBJ1-1; a weak D match, TRBD1 (6 bases). Germline lookup yields CDR1 SGHTA and CDR2 FQGNSA. V was cut by 3 bases and J by 2 bases, with 7 bases left in between. This CDR3 contains 13 residues. The CDR3 loop reads CASSFGTNTEAFF. DNA for the CDR3: TGTGCCAGCAGCTTTGGGACAAACACTGAAGCTTTCTTT.

This chain joins TRBV7-8 and TRBJ1-3; TRBD1 might be the D (5 bases). Germline V gene sequence: CDR1 SGHVS, CDR2 FQNEAQ. Trimming removed 5 bases from V and 0 bases from J, with 14 bases in between. The CDR3 consists of 16 residues. The CDR3 nucleotides are TGTGCCAGCAGCCCGGGACTTACTGGCTCTGGAAACACCATATATTTT. Translated: CASSPGLTGSGNTIYF.

The V call is TRBV5-5, the J call TRBJ1-5; D unresolved. Germline CDR1 and CDR2: SGHKS and YYEKEE (reference sequence). This CDR3 region has 14 residues. With 0 bases removed from V and 6 bases from J, the gap between germline ends came to 10 bases. The CDR3 bases are TGTGCCAGCAGCTTGGGGGGAGTCAGTCAGCCCCAGCATTTT. Protein sequence: CASSLGGVSQPQHF.

The chain uses TRBV15 and TRBJ1-1; D possibly corresponds to TRBD1 (5 bases). The germline CDR1 and CDR2 sequences are LNHNV and YYDKDF (reference sequence). There are 14 residues in the CDR3. The V gene lost 4 bases and the J gene lost 5 bases, with 14 bases spanning the gap. The CDR3 spells CATSMDTGWTEAFF. The CDR3 bases are TGTGCCACCAGCATGGACACGGGTTGGACTGAAGCTTTCTTT. The whole variable domain, remainder taken from reference TRBV15 and TRBJ1-1, is DAMVIQNPRYQVTQFGKPVTLSCSQTLNHNVMYWYQQKSSQAPKLLFHYYDKDFNNEADTPDNFQSRRPNTSFCFLDIRSPGLGDTAMYLCATSMDTGWTEAFFGQGTRLTVV.

This clone has more than one count but fewer than ten. The chain is built from TRBV28 and TRBJ1-2; D is perhaps TRBD1 (6 bases). The V end lost 5 bases, the J end lost 6 bases, and 25 bases lay between the germline ends. The CDR3 has 17 residues. Looked up from germline, CDR1 is MDHEN and CDR2 is SYDVKM. The CDR3 DNA reads as TGTGCCAGCAGTGTAGGGGGGCCGGGGAGGGTAAGGGATGGCTACACCTTC. This sequence encodes CASSVGGPGRVRDGYTF.

CDR3 loop: CATSRDHQVETQYF. DNA of the CDR3: TGTGCCACCAGCAGAGATCACCAGGTGGAGACCCAGTACTTC. The chain carries TRBV15 and TRBJ2-5; no clear D gene. V was cut by 0 bases and J by 5 bases, with 10 bases left in between. The CDR3 extends over 14 amino acids. Germline V gene data show CDR1 as LNHNV and CDR2 as YYDKDF (reference sequence).

This chain links TRBV7-9 with TRBJ1-1, with D possibly being TRBD1 (5 bases). V dropped 7 bases and J dropped 1 base, with 13 bases sitting between them. In germline, CDR1 is SEHNR, CDR2 FQNEAQ (reference sequence). CDR3 length: 14 residues. This CDR3 reads CASTRGGGNTEAFF. The CDR3, as DNA: TGTGCCAGCACCCGCGGGGGAGGGAACACTGAAGCTTTCTTT.

This chain uses TRBV18 with TRBJ2-2; D is undetermined. Between the trimmed V and J ends, which lost 4 bases and 1 base, there was a span of 16 bases. The length of the CDR3 is 17 residues. Looked up from germline, CDR1 is KGHSH and CDR2 is LQKENI. CDR3 sequence (DNA): TGTGCCAGCTCACGACTCCCTCCTCAAAGGAACACCGGGGAGCTGTTTTTT. Protein sequence: CASSRLPPQRNTGELFF.

The chain joins TRBV4-2 to TRBJ2-7; 9 bases agree with TRBD1. Germline CDR1 is LGHNA and CDR2 is YNFKEQ. Losses at the gene ends were 4 bases for V and 1 base for J; bases not matched to a gene: 5. There are 15 residues in the CDR3. CDR3 bases: TGTGCCAGCAGCCTAACCGGGACAGGGTCCTACGAGCAGTACTTC. It yields the protein CASSLTGTGSYEQYF.

V usage is TRBV7-8 and J usage is TRBJ2-1; D remains unclear. The germline V and J ends were trimmed by 0 bases and 8 bases, with 14 bases remaining between them. The CDR3 extends over 15 amino acids. Per the germline V gene, CDR1 is SGHVS and CDR2 is FQNEAQ. The CDR3 DNA follows: TGTGCCAGCAGCTTAGCGATACCCGGTCGGGATGAGCAGTTCTTC. Its translation is CASSLAIPGRDEQFF.

The rearrangement uses TRBV19 and TRBJ1-5; 7 nucleotides agree with TRBD1. The CDR3 is 15 residues long. CDR1 is LNHDA, CDR2 SQIVND, per germline (reference sequence). The V segment lost 1 base and the J segment 7 bases; nucleotides outside the gene matches: 7. The CDR3 spells CASSIATGVWQPQHF. CDR3 in DNA: TGTGCCAGTAGTATAGCCACAGGGGTATGGCAGCCCCAGCATTTT.

The chain recombines TRBV7-3 with TRBJ2-1; TRBD2 agrees at 15 bases. Germline V gene sequence: CDR1 SGHTA, CDR2 FQGTGA. Losses at the gene ends were 4 bases for V and 8 bases for J; bases not matched to a gene: 3. This CDR3 has 15 amino acids. CDR3 nucleotides: TGTGCCAGCAGCTCGGGACTAGCGGGAGGCCATGAGCAGTTCTTC. The encoded protein is CASSSGLAGGHEQFF. The variable domain in full, completed from reference TRBV7-3 and TRBJ2-1, reads GAGVSQTPSNKVTEKGKYVELRCDPISGHTALYWYRQSLGQGPEFLIYFQGTGAADDSGLPNDRFFAVRPEGSVSTLKIQRTERGDSAVYLCASSSGLAGGHEQFFGPGTRLTVL.

The chain joins TRBV28 to TRBJ1-2; D is ambiguous. CDR1 is MDHEN, CDR2 SYDVKM, per germline. Trimming left V 8 bases short and J 3 bases short, with 13 bases between. The CDR3 has 13 residues. CDR3 sequence reads: CASSGPTYYGYTF. In DNA, the CDR3 is TGTGCCAGCTCTGGGCCGACGTACTATGGCTACACCTTC.

V and J are TRBV28 and TRBJ1-1; 9 bases agree with TRBD1. With V trimmed by 5 bases and J by 1 base, 8 bases remained unmatched. The CDR3 is made up of 16 amino acids. Germline V CDR1 and CDR2: MDHEN, SYDVKM. The CDR3 is CASSPWTGAANTEAFF. Here the CDR3 DNA reads TGTGCCAGCAGTCCCTGGACAGGGGCAGCGAACACTGAAGCTTTCTTT.

This clone was recorded only once. The junction departs from germline at one end; a sequencing error may be responsible. The V gene is TRBV12-5, the J gene TRBJ2-5, with TRBD2 matching over 9 bases. Germline CDR1 is LGHNT and CDR2 is FRNRAP. The CDR3 runs to 16 residues. The chain's CDR3 is CASGLGSGRFQETQYF. The CDR3 DNA is TGTGCTAGTGGCTTGGGCAGCGGGAGGTTCCAAGAGACCCAGTACTTC.

The chain carries TRBV7-8 and TRBJ2-5; tentatively, D is TRBD1 (5 bases). Looked up from germline, CDR1 is SGHVS and CDR2 is FQNEAQ. Trimming shortened V by 5 bases and J by 1 base, and 11 bases separated the two germline ends. CDR3 size: 14 residues. The CDR3 reads CASSRTGIQETQYF. Written as DNA, the CDR3 is TGTGCCAGCAGCAGAACAGGTATCCAAGAGACCCAGTACTTC.

V gene TRBV7-3 combines with J gene TRBJ2-2; TRBD1 is a possible D gene (6 bases). V lost 4 bases, J lost 4 bases, and 13 bases lay in between. This CDR3 spans 15 amino acids. The V gene's germline CDR1 is SGHTA and CDR2 FQGTGA. CDR3: CASSWGRAGTGELFF. The CDR3 DNA follows: TGTGCCAGCAGCTGGGGGCGGGCGGGCACCGGGGAGCTGTTTTTT. The full variable domain, in which reference TRBV7-3 and TRBJ2-2 provide the parts outside the CDR3, is GAGVSQTPSNKVTEKGKYVELRCDPISGHTALYWYRQSLGQGPEFLIYFQGTGAADDSGLPNDRFFAVRPEGSVSTLKIQRTERGDSAVYLCASSWGRAGTGELFFGEGSRLTVL.

This clone was found once. The chain couples TRBV9 to TRBJ2-3, with 8 bases lining up with TRBD2. The V segment lost 2 bases and the J segment 5 bases; nucleotides outside the gene matches: 19. This CDR3 is 19 amino acids long. The V gene's germline CDR1 is SGDLS and CDR2 YYNGEE. CDR3 loop: CASSVDAGLALTGLDTQYF. The CDR3 region has the DNA TGTGCCAGCAGCGTGGATGCCGGACTAGCATTAACTGGGTTAGATACGCAGTATTTT.

This clone was found a few times. This rearrangement joins TRBV29-1 to TRBJ2-5, with 10 bases aligning to TRBD1. The CDR3 spans 16 residues. Germline V CDR1 and CDR2: SQVTM, ANQGSEA. Losses at the gene ends were 4 bases for V and 5 bases for J; bases not matched to a gene: 13. CDR3 amino acids: CSVAGRQGAYRETQYF. DNA of the CDR3: TGCAGCGTTGCGGGCCGACAGGGGGCCTACAGGGAGACCCAGTACTTC.

This chain uses TRBV7-8 with TRBJ2-1; weak D call: TRBD1 (5 bases). Between the trimmed V and J ends, which lost 6 bases and 4 bases, there was a span of 16 bases. CDR3 length: 15 residues. Germline CDR1 SGHVS, CDR2 FQNEAQ. Here the CDR3 reads CASSSRQYPYNEQFF. CDR3 nucleotide sequence: TGTGCCAGCAGTTCTCGACAGTACCCTTACAATGAGCAGTTCTTC.

J is TRBJ2-1 and V is TRBV4-1; 10 nucleotides align to TRBD2. Germline trimming cut 0 bases from V and 0 bases from J; bases unmatched to any gene: 11. The CDR3 has 20 residues. Germline CDR1 reads MGHRA; CDR2 reads YSYEKL. The CDR3 spells CASSQDSVAGGLSSYNEQFF. CDR3 coding DNA: TGCGCCAGCAGCCAAGATTCAGTAGCGGGAGGACTTAGCTCCTACAATGAGCAGTTCTTC.